A single sample gave rise to the 13 T cell receptor beta chains below, sequenced in a study of blood T cell repertoires in COVID-19. The assay was immunoSEQ multiplex PCR, and TCRdb's table has in-frame clones only and misses some. This sample has almost 350,000 clones; more than 70% occur once, and the top ten carry under 1.2%. Sequencing was done on a sample of PBMCs or T cells enriched from blood (not recorded which). Every receptor here comes from a woman aged 30 to 39 who had been exposed to COVID-19.

The gene calls are TRBV19 and TRBJ2-3; D unresolved. This CDR3 contains 11 residues. Per the germline V gene, CDR1 is LNHDA and CDR2 is SQIVND (reference sequence). V lost 7 bases and J lost 5, with 7 bases in between. The CDR3 region has the DNA TGTGCCAGTAACTTTGAAGATACGCAGTATTTT. This codes for CASNFEDTQYF.

This chain joins TRBV7-3 and TRBJ1-2; possibly TRBD1 for D (6 bases). Germline CDR1 is SGHTA and CDR2 is FQGTGA. The CDR3 sequence is 13 residues long. The ends were cut back, 4 bases at V and 8 bases at J, with 14 bases in the middle. The CDR3 loop is CASSSTRGGGYTF. The DNA of the CDR3 is TGTGCCAGCAGCTCCACCCGGGGGGGCGGCTACACCTTC.

V usage is TRBV5-1 and J usage is TRBJ2-7, with D tentatively TRBD1 (6 bases). This CDR3 has 14 amino acids. V lost 4 bases and J 3 bases, leaving 14 bases between the germline ends. Germline lookup yields CDR1 SGHRS and CDR2 YFSETQ. The CDR3 protein is CASSRGQSIYEQYF. CDR3 coding DNA: TGCGCCAGCAGCCGTGGACAGTCGATCTACGAGCAGTACTTC. Variable domain in full (rest from reference TRBV5-1 and TRBJ2-7): KAGVTQTPRYLIKTRGQQVTLSCSPISGHRSVSWYQQTPGQGLQFLFEYFSETQRNKGNFPGRFSGRQFSNSRSEMNVSTLELGDSALYLCASSRGQSIYEQYFGPGTRLTVT.

With respect to this clone: A read error may account for a junction end that differs from germline. J is TRBJ1-4 and V is TRBV2; D remains ambiguous. Looked up from germline, CDR1 is SNHLY and CDR2 is FYNNEI. This CDR3 has 12 amino acids. CDR3 in DNA: TGTGCCAGCATGTGGACGGGCGGGTCGATTGTTTTT. Residues: CASMWTGGSIVF.

The rearrangement joins TRBV2 to TRBJ1-2, with D perhaps matching TRBD1 (6 bases). This CDR3 has 14 residues. Germline V CDR1 and CDR2: SNHLY, FYNNEI. Trimming removed 6 bases at V and 4 bases at J, with 15 bases between. CDR3 sequence: CASRRTETGYGYTF. CDR3 nucleotides: TGTGCCAGCAGGAGGACAGAGACCGGCTATGGCTACACCTTC.

J is TRBJ2-7 and V is TRBV10-3; TRBD2 agrees at 9 bases. V shed 10 bases and J 3 bases; nucleotides not matched to a gene: 10. The CDR3 sequence is 14 residues long. Germline CDR1 reads ENHRY; CDR2 reads SYGVKD. The CDR3 DNA follows: TGTGCCACCAGGGGGACTAGCACCAACTACGAGCAGTACTTC. This codes for CATRGTSTNYEQYF.

The gene calls are TRBV6-5 and TRBJ2-1, with 9 bases aligning to TRBD2. Germline V gives CDR1 MNHEY, CDR2 SVGAGI. V shed 2 bases, J shed 4 bases, and the junction held 3 bases outside the gene matches. The CDR3 extends over 15 amino acids. The chain's CDR3 is CASSYGREGYNEQFF. The DNA for the CDR3 is TGTGCCAGCAGTTACGGGCGGGAGGGGTACAATGAGCAGTTCTTC.

This chain uses TRBV27 with TRBJ1-5, with 7 nucleotides matching TRBD1. CDR1 MNHEY and CDR2 SMNVEV come from the germline V gene (reference sequence). Losses at the gene ends were 2 bases for V and 6 bases for J; bases not matched to a gene: 4. The CDR3 is 14 amino acids. The CDR3, as DNA: TGTGCCAGCAGTTTAGACAGGGCCGGTCAGCCCCAGCATTTT. Translating gives CASSLDRAGQPQHF.

The chain couples TRBV27 to TRBJ2-7; the match to TRBD2 covers 7 bases. Germline trimming cut 2 bases from V and 1 base from J; bases unmatched to any gene: 5. CDR1 MNHEY and CDR2 SMNVEV come from the germline V gene (reference sequence). The length of the CDR3 is 15 residues. CDR3 DNA sequence: TGTGCCAGCAGTTTAGGCTGGGAGGGGTCCTACGAGCAGTACTTC. As protein: CASSLGWEGSYEQYF.

The rearrangement links TRBV18 to TRBJ2-7, with 9 positions matching TRBD1. Per germline, CDR1 KGHSH and CDR2 LQKENI. V lost 2 bases to trimming and J lost 2 bases; unmatched junction nucleotides: 10. The CDR3 loop spans 17 amino acids. The CDR3 sequence: CASSPSPPGQGAYEQYF. The CDR3 coding sequence is TGTGCCAGCTCACCAAGCCCGCCGGGACAGGGTGCCTACGAGCAGTACTTC.

This clone was detected only once. This chain links TRBV3-1 (or the pseudogene TRBV3-2) with TRBJ1-4; 8 positions match TRBD1. The CDR3 has 13 residues. With 2 bases clipped from V and 8 bases from J, the junction kept 1 base outside the gene matches. From germline, CDR1 is LGHDT and CDR2 YNNKEL (reference sequence). CDR3 DNA sequence: TGTGCCAGCAGCCAAAGGACAGGGGAAAAACTGTTTTTT. Protein product: CASSQRTGEKLFF.

As DNA, the CDR3 is TGTGCCAGCAGCTGGCGACAGGACACTAGCACAGATACGCAGTATTTT. This sequence encodes CASSWRQDTSTDTQYF. This sequence joins TRBV7-8 and TRBJ2-3; a weak D match, TRBD1 (6 bases). Looked up from germline, CDR1 is SGHVS and CDR2 is FQNEAQ. Trimming removed 4 bases at V and 0 bases at J, with 14 bases between. CDR3 size: 16 residues.

V is TRBV5-8 and J is TRBJ2-3; 12 bases match TRBD2. After removal of 0 bases from V and 4 bases from J, the junction contained 3 bases not matched to a gene. CDR3 length: 16 amino acids. Per germline, CDR1 SGHTS and CDR2 YDEGEE. This CDR3 is CASSLGLAGDADTQYF. In DNA form, the CDR3 reads TGTGCCAGCAGCTTGGGACTAGCGGGAGATGCAGATACGCAGTATTTT.